Shown below are 16 T cell receptor beta chains from a single sample sequenced in a study of T cells in Graves' hyperthyroidism and ophthalmopathy. The TCR beta CDR3 regions underwent amplification using RNA transcripts as the source. When the TCR CDR3 underwent first-round RT-PCR, the HTBI primer set was used. TCRdb reanalysed the multiplex PCR reads using MiXCR and keeps one entry per CDR3 protein. Altogether about 400,000 distinct CDR3 sequences are present, less than 15% being singletons, with the ten largest covering 9.2%. Material: blood. These receptors were taken from a woman aged 18-29 years with Graves' hyperthyroidism.

This clonotype occurred many times. CDR3 nucleotides: TGTGCCAGCAGCGTCGAGGGACTGCACGGCGATGAGCAGTTCTTC. Protein product: CASSVEGLHGDEQFF. The rearrangement joins TRBV11-2 to TRBJ2-1; a possible D gene is TRBD2 (6 bases). This CDR3 spans 15 amino acids. In germline, CDR1 is SGHAT, CDR2 FQNNGV. V lost 5 bases and J lost 8, with 19 bases in between.

This clonotype was detected ten times or more. The chain couples TRBV20-1 to TRBJ1-1; D ambiguous. The CDR3 has 12 residues. CDR1 is DFQATT, CDR2 SNEGSKA, per germline (reference sequence). Trimming took off 4 bases at V and 2 bases at J, with 8 bases between the two ends. CDR3 DNA: TGCAGTGCTACTTCAGTTAACACTGAAGCTTTCTTT. It codes for CSATSVNTEAFF.

As concerns this clonotype: This could be a read error, since a much larger clone is one nucleotide away. The chain uses TRBV6-2 or TRBV6-3 and TRBJ2-1, with unresolved D. The CDR3 has 13 residues. Germline CDR1 and CDR2: MNHEY and SVGEGT. The CDR3 loop is CASRGPLYNAQFF. CDR3 DNA: TGTGCCAGCAGAGGACCCCTCTACAATGCGCAGTTCTTC.

This clonotype occurred many times. This rearrangement joins TRBV29-1 to TRBJ2-7; 12 bases fit TRBD2. Germline-derived CDR1 and CDR2 are SQVTM and ANQGSEA. The CDR3 covers 14 residues. V shed 3 bases, J shed 3 bases, and the junction held 3 bases outside the gene matches. This CDR3 is CSVDSSGRGYEQYF. The CDR3 nucleotides are TGCAGCGTTGATTCTAGCGGGAGGGGCTACGAGCAGTACTTC.

This clonotype was counted at least ten times. The chain links TRBV29-1 to TRBJ2-2; the D call may be TRBD1 or TRBD2 (5 bases each). V shed 4 bases and J shed 5 bases, with 17 bases lying between them. Germline-derived CDR1 and CDR2 are SQVTM and ANQGSEA. The CDR3 totals 15 residues. The CDR3 sequence is CSVGVGSWGTGELFF. CDR3 sequence (DNA): TGCAGCGTTGGGGTCGGTAGTTGGGGGACCGGGGAGCTGTTTTTT.

Many counts were recorded for this clonotype. This chain connects TRBV3-1 to TRBJ2-3; 11 nucleotides line up with TRBD2. The germline V gene has CDR1 LGHDT and CDR2 YNNKEL (reference sequence). V dropped 2 bases and J dropped 6; count of bases not matched to a gene: 4. The CDR3 covers 15 residues. CDR3 residues: CASSQFTSGSDTQYF. CDR3 in DNA: TGTGCCAGCAGCCAATTTACTAGCGGGAGTGATACGCAGTATTTT.

The V gene is TRBV6-1, the J gene TRBJ2-1; TRBD1 is a possible D gene (6 bases). The CDR3 runs to 14 residues. Between the trimmed V and J ends, which lost 6 bases and 5 bases, there was a span of 14 bases. Germline V gene data show CDR1 as MNHNS and CDR2 as SASEGT. Here the CDR3 DNA reads TGTGCCAGCAGCCCGGCAGGGGCCCACAATGAGCAGTTCTTC. This sequence encodes CASSPAGAHNEQFF.

The J gene is TRBJ2-3, the V gene TRBV7-9; D may be TRBD2 (6 bases). The CDR3 has 14 residues. V was clipped by 5 bases and J by 4 bases, with 13 bases between them. Germline CDR1 reads SEHNR; CDR2 reads FQNEAQ (reference sequence). Here the CDR3 reads CASSQSGVADTQYF. CDR3 sequence (DNA): TGTGCCAGCAGCCAATCGGGGGTAGCAGATACGCAGTATTTT.

This clonotype was detected ten times or more. The V and J genes are TRBV24-1 and TRBJ1-5; D ambiguous. The CDR3 is 10 amino acids. Looked up from germline, CDR1 is KGHDR and CDR2 is SFDVKD. CDR3 protein: CAGRRQPQHF. As DNA, the CDR3 is TGTGCAGGGCGTCGTCAGCCCCAGCATTTT.

The chain combines TRBV7-9 with TRBJ1-5; no definite D call. V was clipped by 3 bases and J by 4 bases, with 10 bases between them. The V gene's germline CDR1 is SEHNR and CDR2 FQNEAQ (reference sequence). The CDR3 contains 14 residues. CDR3 residues: CASSFSPLNQPQHF. CDR3 in DNA: TGTGCCAGCAGCTTCAGCCCCCTGAATCAGCCCCAGCATTTT.

The chain recombines TRBV28 with TRBJ1-5, with 7 bases identical to TRBD1. CDR3 size: 14 residues. Looked up from germline, CDR1 is MDHEN and CDR2 is SYDVKM. V dropped 5 bases and J dropped 3; count of bases not matched to a gene: 4. The CDR3 loop reads CASSGGTVNQPQHF. As DNA, the CDR3 is TGTGCCAGCAGTGGCGGGACAGTCAATCAGCCCCAGCATTTT. The full variable domain, rest sourced from reference TRBV28 and TRBJ1-5, is DVKVTQSSRYLVKRTGEKVFLECVQDMDHENMFWYRQDPGLGLRLIYFSYDVKMKEKGDIPEGYSVSREKKERFSLILESASTNQTSMYLCASSGGTVNQPQHFGDGTRLSIL.

This clonotype was counted many times. The rearrangement links TRBV5-5 to TRBJ1-2, with D uncertain. This CDR3 is 13 amino acids long. CDR1 SGHKS and CDR2 YYEKEE come from the germline V gene (reference sequence). The V gene lost 1 base and the J gene lost 4 bases, with 8 bases spanning the gap. The CDR3 here is CASSLPSFYGYTF. For the CDR3, the DNA is TGTGCCAGCAGCTTGCCCAGTTTCTATGGCTACACCTTC. The full variable domain, its missing parts supplied by reference TRBV5-5 and TRBJ1-2, is DAGVTQSPTHLIKTRGQQVTLRCSPISGHKSVSWYQQVLGQGPQFIFQYYEKEERGRGNFPDRFSARQFPNYSSELNVNALLLGDSALYLCASSLPSFYGYTFGSGTRLTVV.

This clonotype was seen many times. The chain has TRBV30 and TRBJ1-3; a possible D gene is TRBD1 (5 bases). V gave up 0 bases and J gave up 4 bases, with 10 bases separating them. Germline values: CDR1 GTSNPN, CDR2 SVGIG (reference sequence). The CDR3 extends over 14 amino acids. As DNA, the CDR3 is TGTGCCTGGAGTGTAGGAGGGGACGGAAACACCATATATTTT. Its protein is CAWSVGGDGNTIYF.

As DNA, the CDR3 is TGTGCCAGCAGTTCCCTCGACCAGTGGAATGCCTACGAGCAGTACTTC. Its protein is CASSSLDQWNAYEQYF. V gene TRBV27 combines with J gene TRBJ2-7; D remains unclear. Germline V gene data show CDR1 as MNHEY and CDR2 as SMNVEV (reference sequence). This CDR3 region has 16 residues. The V end lost 4 bases, the J end lost 2 bases, and 18 bases lay between the germline ends.

In this sample, this clonotype turned up a few times. J is TRBJ2-7 and V is TRBV7-9; D is perhaps TRBD1 (5 bases). Trimming removed 3 bases from V and 5 bases from J, with 8 bases in between. Per germline, CDR1 SEHNR and CDR2 FQNEAQ (reference sequence). This CDR3 region has 12 residues. The chain's CDR3 is CASSFLGDEQYF. The CDR3 DNA reads as TGTGCCAGCAGCTTTTTAGGGGACGAGCAGTACTTC.

The table lists this clonotype with many counts. The genes are TRBV3-1 and TRBJ1-2; perhaps TRBD1 as D (5 bases). CDR3 size: 14 residues. V was pared by 0 bases and J by 5 bases, with 10 bases between. The germline gives CDR1 LGHDT, CDR2 YNNKEL (reference sequence). In nucleotides, the CDR3 is TGTGCCAGCAGCCAAGATCTACAGGTGTATGGCTACACCTTC. Translation gives CASSQDLQVYGYTF.